The clone carrying this T cell receptor (beta chain) was seen repeatedly, ten times or more. The antigen is not known. This entry comes from a study of early T cells in non-severe SARS-CoV-2 infection. Study-wide context: The chains were unpaired, and the sequenced material was bulk RNA from unsorted whole blood.

Study-wide points: Matches to VDJdb favored anti-spike CD8 responses and missed private and CD4 specificities.

cDNA molecules, individually, were tagged with unique molecular identifiers. TCRdb passed the 5' RACE reads through MiXCR, listing each CDR3 protein once. Altogether roughly 38,000 distinct CDR3 sequences are present, less than 7% being singletons, with the ten largest covering roughly 4.5%. The source of this sequence is an adult who was a healthcare worker with PCR-confirmed SARS-CoV-2 infection or an uninfected control (not recorded which). The sequencing here drew on whole blood, taken at baseline.

CDR3 residues: CSATSGGANLAKNIQYF. The CDR3 DNA reads as TGCAGTGCTACGAGCGGGGGGGCGAATCTAGCCAAAAACATTCAGTACTTC. J is TRBJ2-4 and V is TRBV20-1; 10 bases agree with TRBD2. Germline trimming cut 4 bases from V and 0 bases from J; bases unmatched to any gene: 9. Germline V CDR1 and CDR2: DFQATT, SNEGSKA (reference sequence). This CDR3 is 17 amino acids long.